This T cell receptor beta chain originates from a study of T-cell reconstitution after alpha-beta-depleted transplantation in children. For TCRbeta, the library was prepared with unique molecular identifiers. One entry per CDR3 protein, called by TCRdb with MiXCR from the PCR reads. The sample lists roughly 670,000 distinct CDR3 sequences, over 10% occurring once. Notes on this clonotype: Its target is not known.

General study results and limits: About two months after transplant, alpha-beta T cells reportedly came from several hundred expanded graft clones. After transplant, high TCRbeta diversity at day 60 in some patients arose from surviving recipient T cells and thymic progenitors. Newly produced T cells mostly provided counts and TCRbeta diversity after one year, as hyperexpanded clones declined.

The TCR sequence derives from a girl aged 2-9 years with congenital amegakaryocytic thrombocytopenia, due to receive a stem cell transplant. This sample comprised PBMCs, obtained before TCRalphabeta/CD19-depleted stem cell transplant.

The CDR3 DNA sequence: TGTGCCAGCAGTTTATACGGGACAAGCTTTTCCAACTATGGCTACACCTTC. Translated: CASSLYGTSFSNYGYTF. The genes are TRBV27 and TRBJ1-2; D possibly corresponds to TRBD1 (6 bases). Germline values: CDR1 MNHEY, CDR2 SMNVEV (reference sequence). The length of the CDR3 is 17 residues. With 1 base removed from V and 2 bases from J, the gap between germline ends came to 17 bases.